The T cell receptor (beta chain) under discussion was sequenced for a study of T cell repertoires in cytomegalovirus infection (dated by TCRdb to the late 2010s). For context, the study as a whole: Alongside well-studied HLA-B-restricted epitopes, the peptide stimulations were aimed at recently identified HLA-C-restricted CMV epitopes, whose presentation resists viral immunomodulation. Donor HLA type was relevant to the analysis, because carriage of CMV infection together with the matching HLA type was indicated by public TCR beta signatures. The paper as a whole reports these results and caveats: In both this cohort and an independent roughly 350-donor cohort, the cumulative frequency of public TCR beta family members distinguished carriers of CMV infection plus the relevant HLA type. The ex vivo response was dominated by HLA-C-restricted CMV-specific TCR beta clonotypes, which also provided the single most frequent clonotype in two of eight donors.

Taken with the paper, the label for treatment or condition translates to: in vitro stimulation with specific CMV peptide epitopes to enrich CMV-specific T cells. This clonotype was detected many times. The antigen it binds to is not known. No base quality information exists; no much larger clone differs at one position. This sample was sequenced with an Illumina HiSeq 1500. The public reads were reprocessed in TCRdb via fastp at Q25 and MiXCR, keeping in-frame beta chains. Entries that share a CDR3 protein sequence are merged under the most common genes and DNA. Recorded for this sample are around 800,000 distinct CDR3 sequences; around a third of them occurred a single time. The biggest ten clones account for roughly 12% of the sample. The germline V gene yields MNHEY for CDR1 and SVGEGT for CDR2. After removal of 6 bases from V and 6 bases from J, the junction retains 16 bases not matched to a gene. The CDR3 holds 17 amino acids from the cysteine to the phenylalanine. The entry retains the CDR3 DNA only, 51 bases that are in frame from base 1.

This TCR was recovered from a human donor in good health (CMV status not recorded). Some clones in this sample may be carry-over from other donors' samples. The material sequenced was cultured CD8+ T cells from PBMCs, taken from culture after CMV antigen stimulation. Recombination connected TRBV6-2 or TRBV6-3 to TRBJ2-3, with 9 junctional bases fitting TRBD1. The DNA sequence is TGTGCCAGCAGCCATCTTCCACAGGGGGCTTTTGAGGATACGCAGTATTTT. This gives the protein CASSHLPQGAFEDTQYF.